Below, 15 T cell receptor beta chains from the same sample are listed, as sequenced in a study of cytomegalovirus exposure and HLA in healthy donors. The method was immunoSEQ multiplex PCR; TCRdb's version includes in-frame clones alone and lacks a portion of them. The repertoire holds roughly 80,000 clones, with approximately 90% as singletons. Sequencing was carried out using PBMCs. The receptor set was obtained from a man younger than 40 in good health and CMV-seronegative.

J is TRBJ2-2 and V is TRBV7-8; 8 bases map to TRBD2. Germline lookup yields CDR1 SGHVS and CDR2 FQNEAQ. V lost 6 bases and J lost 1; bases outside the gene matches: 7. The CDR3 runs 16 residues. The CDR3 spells CASSYTSGKNTGELFF. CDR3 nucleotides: TGTGCCAGCAGTTATACTAGCGGAAAGAACACCGGGGAGCTGTTTTTT. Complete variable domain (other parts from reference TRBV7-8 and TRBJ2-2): GAGVSQSPRYKVAKRGQDVALRCDPISGHVSLFWYQQALGQGPEFLTYFQNEAQLDKSGLPSDRFFAERPEGSVSTLKIQRTQQEDSAVYLCASSYTSGKNTGELFFGEGSRLTVL.

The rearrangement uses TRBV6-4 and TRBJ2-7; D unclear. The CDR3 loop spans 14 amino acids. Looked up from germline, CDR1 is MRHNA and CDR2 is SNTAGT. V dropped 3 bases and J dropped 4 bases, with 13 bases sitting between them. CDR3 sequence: CASSEGLVGYEQYF. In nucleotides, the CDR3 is TGTGCCAGCAGTGAAGGCCTAGTGGGTTACGAGCAGTACTTC.

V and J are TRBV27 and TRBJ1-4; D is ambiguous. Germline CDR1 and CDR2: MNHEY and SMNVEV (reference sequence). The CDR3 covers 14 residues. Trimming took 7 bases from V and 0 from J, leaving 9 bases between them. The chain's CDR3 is CASTSLTTNEKLFF. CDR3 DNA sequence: TGTGCCAGCACCTCGCTAACAACTAATGAAAAACTGTTTTTT.

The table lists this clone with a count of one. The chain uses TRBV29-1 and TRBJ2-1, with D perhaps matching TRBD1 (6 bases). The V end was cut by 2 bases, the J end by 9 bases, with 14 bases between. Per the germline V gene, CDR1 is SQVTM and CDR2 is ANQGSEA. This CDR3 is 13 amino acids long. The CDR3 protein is CSVELAPGAEQFF. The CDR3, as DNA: TGCAGCGTTGAATTGGCCCCAGGGGCTGAGCAGTTCTTC.

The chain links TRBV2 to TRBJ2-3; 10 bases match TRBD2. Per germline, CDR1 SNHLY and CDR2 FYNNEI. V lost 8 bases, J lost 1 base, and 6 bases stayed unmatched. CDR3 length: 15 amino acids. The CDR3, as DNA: TGTGCCAGCGGCTCTAGCGGGAGAGGCACAGATACGCAGTATTTT. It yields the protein CASGSSGRGTDTQYF.

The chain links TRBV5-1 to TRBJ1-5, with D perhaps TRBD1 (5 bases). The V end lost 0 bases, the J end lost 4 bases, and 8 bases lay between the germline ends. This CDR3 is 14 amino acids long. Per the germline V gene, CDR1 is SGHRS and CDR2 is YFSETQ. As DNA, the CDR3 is TGCGCCAGCAGCTTGGGACAGACAAATCAGCCCCAGCATTTT. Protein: CASSLGQTNQPQHF.

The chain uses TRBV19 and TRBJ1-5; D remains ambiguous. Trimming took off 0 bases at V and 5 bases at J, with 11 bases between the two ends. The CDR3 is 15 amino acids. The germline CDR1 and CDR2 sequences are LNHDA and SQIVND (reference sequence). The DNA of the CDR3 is TGTGCCAGTAGTATAGAGGCGGAAGCCTATCAGCCCCAGCATTTT. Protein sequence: CASSIEAEAYQPQHF. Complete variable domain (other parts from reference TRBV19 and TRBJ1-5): DGGITQSPKYLFRKEGQNVTLSCEQNLNHDAMYWYRQDPGQGLRLIYYSQIVNDFQKGDIAEGYSVSREKKESFPLTVTSAQKNPTAFYLCASSIEAEAYQPQHFGDGTRLSIL.

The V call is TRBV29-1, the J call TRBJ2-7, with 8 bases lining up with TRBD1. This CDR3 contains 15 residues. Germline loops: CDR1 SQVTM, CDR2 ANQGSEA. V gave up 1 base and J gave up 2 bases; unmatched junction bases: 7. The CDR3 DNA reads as TGCAGCGTTGAAGGGACAGGGCAGGGCGCCTACGAGCAGTACTTC. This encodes CSVEGTGQGAYEQYF.

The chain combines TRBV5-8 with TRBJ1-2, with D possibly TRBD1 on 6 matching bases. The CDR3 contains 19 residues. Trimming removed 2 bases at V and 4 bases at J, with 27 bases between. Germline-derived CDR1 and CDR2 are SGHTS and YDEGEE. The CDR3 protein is CASSFRGWPASLGAYGYTF. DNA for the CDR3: TGTGCCAGCAGCTTCCGGGGTTGGCCGGCTAGCCTGGGGGCCTATGGCTACACCTTC.

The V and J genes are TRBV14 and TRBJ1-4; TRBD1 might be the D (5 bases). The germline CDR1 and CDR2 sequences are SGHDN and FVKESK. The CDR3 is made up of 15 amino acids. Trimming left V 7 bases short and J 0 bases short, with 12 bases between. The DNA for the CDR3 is TGTGCCAGCAAGCGCGGGACCCCAACTAATGAAAAACTGTTTTTT. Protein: CASKRGTPTNEKLFF. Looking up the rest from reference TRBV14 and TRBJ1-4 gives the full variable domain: EAGVTQFPSHSVIEKGQTVTLRCDPISGHDNLYWYRRVMGKEIKFLLHFVKESKQDESGMPNNRFLAERTGGTYSTLKVQPAELEDSGVYFCASKRGTPTNEKLFFGSGTQLSVL.

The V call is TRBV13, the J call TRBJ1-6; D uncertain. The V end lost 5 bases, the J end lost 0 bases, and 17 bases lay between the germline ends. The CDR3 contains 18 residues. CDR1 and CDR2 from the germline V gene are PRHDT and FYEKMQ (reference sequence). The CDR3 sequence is CASSRALVSGSYNSPLHF. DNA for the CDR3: TGTGCCAGCAGCCGAGCCCTCGTCTCGGGCTCCTATAATTCACCCCTCCACTTT.

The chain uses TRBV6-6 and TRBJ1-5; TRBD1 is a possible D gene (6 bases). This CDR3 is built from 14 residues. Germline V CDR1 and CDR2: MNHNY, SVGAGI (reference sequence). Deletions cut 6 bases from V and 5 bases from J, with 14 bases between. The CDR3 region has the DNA TGTGCCAGCAGCCCGACAGGCGGAGATCAGCCCCAGCATTTT. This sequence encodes CASSPTGGDQPQHF.

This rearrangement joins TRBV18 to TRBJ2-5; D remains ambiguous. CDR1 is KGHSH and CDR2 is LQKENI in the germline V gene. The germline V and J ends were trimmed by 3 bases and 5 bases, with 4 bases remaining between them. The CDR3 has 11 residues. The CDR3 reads CASSPYETQYF. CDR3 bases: TGTGCCAGCTCACCCTACGAGACCCAGTACTTC.

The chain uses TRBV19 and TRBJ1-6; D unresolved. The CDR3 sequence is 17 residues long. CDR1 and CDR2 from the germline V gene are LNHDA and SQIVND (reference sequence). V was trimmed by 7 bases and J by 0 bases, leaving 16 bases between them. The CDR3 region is CASTSRAGSSYNSPLHF. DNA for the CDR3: TGTGCCAGTACCTCTCGGGCGGGAAGCTCCTATAATTCACCCCTCCACTTT.

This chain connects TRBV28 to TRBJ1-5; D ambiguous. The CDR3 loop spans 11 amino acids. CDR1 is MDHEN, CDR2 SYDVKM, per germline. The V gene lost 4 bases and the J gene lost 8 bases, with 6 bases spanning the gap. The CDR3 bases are TGTGCCAGCAGTTCTAATGAGCCCCAGCATTTT. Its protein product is CASSSNEPQHF.